A single sample is the source of the 29 T cell receptor beta chains below, sequenced in a study of yellow fever vaccine responses in identical twins (dated by TCRdb to between 2018 and 2020). The method behind the library was RT-PCR. TCRdb shows the sequencer as Illumina HiSeq 2500. TCRdb itself trimmed the public reads at Q25 with fastp, ran MiXCR and retained productive beta chains. Duplicate CDR3 protein sequences are folded into a single record with the most common DNA and genes. The sample table holds about 19,000 distinct CDR3 sequences, of which less than 75% were seen once. The ten most abundant clones make up more than 2% of the sample. The sequenced sample was T cells from blood (PBMCs), unsorted or a sorted subset (not recorded which), obtained before or after yellow fever vaccination (not recorded which). The receptors shown here come from a woman between 18 and 29 years old who received the yellow fever vaccine. Donor details come from another sample of the same person, matched by shared clones.

This clonotype came up a few times. This chain connects TRBV6-2 or TRBV6-3 to TRBJ2-7; a weak D match, TRBD1 (6 bases). V gave up 2 bases and J gave up 2 bases, with 22 bases separating them. CDR1 MNHEY and CDR2 SVGEGT come from the germline V gene. The length of the CDR3 is 18 residues. CDR3 in amino acids: CASSYASEPRTAPYEQYF. CDR3 DNA sequence: TGTGCCAGCAGTTACGCGAGCGAGCCTAGGACAGCCCCCTACGAGCAGTACTTC.

The gene calls are TRBV11-3 and TRBJ2-7, with D hard to call. There are 12 residues in the CDR3. V was pared by 5 bases and J by 4 bases, with 9 bases between. Per the germline V gene, CDR1 is SGHNT and CDR2 is YENEEA. The CDR3 protein is CASSTASYEQYF. CDR3 coding DNA: TGTGCCAGCAGCACCGCTTCGTACGAGCAGTACTTC.

The chain is built from TRBV29-1 and TRBJ2-7; 8 nucleotides align to TRBD1. Per germline, CDR1 SQVTM and CDR2 ANQGSEA. This CDR3 contains 12 residues. V lost 6 bases to trimming and J lost 2 bases; unmatched junction nucleotides: 3. CDR3 region: CSVGTGPYEQYF. CDR3 DNA sequence: TGCAGCGTAGGGACAGGTCCCTACGAGCAGTACTTC.

The J gene is TRBJ1-5, the V gene TRBV24-1; 10 nucleotides line up with TRBD1. Germline V lookup: CDR1 KGHDR, CDR2 SFDVKD. The junction had 8 bases not matched to a gene; V was cut back by 9 bases and J by 4 bases. The CDR3 consists of 15 residues. DNA of the CDR3: TGTGCCACCTCCGAGGGGACAGGGGTGAATCAGCCCCAGCATTTT. Encoded protein: CATSEGTGVNQPQHF.

This clonotype was seen a handful of times. The chain employs TRBV11-1 and TRBJ1-2; no firm D call. Trimming cost V 1 base and J 6 bases, with 6 bases left between them. CDR1 and CDR2 from the germline V gene are SGHAT and FQDESV (reference sequence). The CDR3 has 12 amino acids. The CDR3 reads CASSLVPDGYTF. Here the CDR3 DNA reads TGTGCCAGCAGCTTAGTTCCTGATGGCTACACCTTC.

The rearrangement links TRBV20-1 to TRBJ2-5; no clear D. The V gene lost 0 bases and the J gene lost 2 bases, with 7 bases spanning the gap. The germline CDR1 and CDR2 sequences are DFQATT and SNEGSKA (reference sequence). The CDR3 length is 13 residues. CDR3: CSARDLEQETQYF. CDR3 DNA: TGCAGTGCTAGAGATCTGGAGCAAGAGACCCAGTACTTC.

This clonotype was detected a few times. The chain carries TRBV20-1 and TRBJ2-5, with no clear D. V was clipped by 1 base and J by 5 bases, with 14 bases between them. CDR3 size: 14 residues. Looked up from germline, CDR1 is DFQATT and CDR2 is SNEGSKA (reference sequence). This CDR3 reads CSARGTAPRETQYF. CDR3 coding DNA: TGCAGTGCTAGAGGGACCGCCCCAAGGGAGACCCAGTACTTC.

This clonotype was seen only a few times. This chain uses TRBV20-1 with TRBJ1-4; no definite D call. Trimming removed 5 bases from V and 6 bases from J, with 13 bases in between. The CDR3 totals 13 residues. Germline lookup yields CDR1 DFQATT and CDR2 SNEGSKA (reference sequence). CDR3 region: CSARGWRDEKLFF. CDR3 DNA: TGCAGTGCTCGAGGCTGGAGAGATGAAAAACTGTTTTTT.

The chain recombines TRBV4-2 with TRBJ2-2, with D unresolved. The germline V gene has CDR1 LGHNA and CDR2 YNFKEQ. The CDR3 is made up of 14 amino acids. V was shortened by 3 bases and J by 0 bases, with 5 bases between the two germline ends. For the CDR3, the DNA is TGTGCCAGCAGCCACCAAACGAACACCGGGGAGCTGTTTTTT. Translation: CASSHQTNTGELFF.

This chain links TRBV7-3 with TRBJ1-2, with D unclear. V was cut by 1 base and J by 13 bases, with 16 bases left in between. This CDR3 region has 13 residues. The germline gives CDR1 SGHTA, CDR2 FQGTGA. CDR3 region: CASSLSFTRVVTF. CDR3 bases: TGTGCCAGCAGCTTAAGTTTTACAAGGGTGGTCACCTTC.

This clonotype appeared a single time. The CDR3 coding sequence is TGTGCCAGCAGCTTAATAGGTCTAGCGGGAGGAAGGAATGAGCAGTTCTTC. Translating it yields CASSLIGLAGGRNEQFF. The rearrangement joins TRBV7-3 to TRBJ2-1; 11 bases are a match to TRBD2. This CDR3 has 17 residues. V was pared by 1 base and J by 7 bases, with 9 bases of the junction left unmatched. The germline gives CDR1 SGHTA, CDR2 FQGTGA.

In this sample, this clonotype turned up a few times. The V and J genes are TRBV29-1 and TRBJ2-4, with a weak D call TRBD1 (5 bases). This CDR3 has 15 residues. CDR1 is SQVTM and CDR2 is ANQGSEA in the germline V gene. Trimming took 4 bases from V and 0 from J, leaving 13 bases between them. CDR3 DNA sequence: TGCAGCGTTGTGGGGCACATCTCAGCCAAAAACATTCAGTACTTC. Residues: CSVVGHISAKNIQYF. The whole variable domain, remainder taken from reference TRBV29-1 and TRBJ2-4, is SAVISQKPSRDICQRGTSLTIQCQVDSQVTMMFWYRQQPGQSLTLIATANQGSEATYESGFVIDKFPISRPNLTFSTLTVSNMSPEDSSIYLCSVVGHISAKNIQYFGAGTRLSVL.

The chain couples TRBV29-1 to TRBJ2-3, with TRBD2 matching 8 bases. From germline, CDR1 is SQVTM and CDR2 ANQGSEA. This CDR3 contains 12 residues. J gave up 5 bases and V 5 bases, and 3 bases lay outside the gene matches. CDR3 bases: TGCAGCGTTTCGGGACTAGGAGATACGCAGTATTTT. Translating it yields CSVSGLGDTQYF.

Only a few counts were recorded for this clonotype. The V gene is TRBV20-1, the J gene TRBJ2-3; D perhaps matches TRBD2 (5 bases). V gave up 3 bases and J gave up 5 bases, with 18 bases separating them. The CDR3 has 15 amino acids. The germline V gene encodes CDR1 DFQATT and CDR2 SNEGSKA (reference sequence). As DNA, the CDR3 is TGCAGTGCTAGGAGGGTGGCGCAGTTCATAGATACGCAGTATTTT. This encodes CSARRVAQFIDTQYF.

The V call is TRBV13, the J call TRBJ2-2; 7 nucleotides align to TRBD1. Trimming took 5 bases from V and 7 from J; bases not matched to a gene: 4. The CDR3 is made up of 13 amino acids. The germline gives CDR1 PRHDT, CDR2 FYEKMQ (reference sequence). The CDR3 DNA follows: TGTGCCAGCAGCCCCGGACAGGTCGGGGAGCTGTTTTTT. Its translation: CASSPGQVGELFF. The whole variable domain, remainder taken from reference TRBV13 and TRBJ2-2, is AAGVIQSPRHLIKEKRETATLKCYPIPRHDTVYWYQQGPGQDPQFLISFYEKMQSDKGSIPDRFSAQQFSDYHSELNMSSLELGDSALYFCASSPGQVGELFFGEGSRLTVL.

V is TRBV29-1 and J is TRBJ2-3; 7 bases are shared with TRBD2. Per the germline V gene, CDR1 is SQVTM and CDR2 is ANQGSEA. V gave up 4 bases and J gave up 3 bases; unmatched junction bases: 10. This CDR3 region has 15 residues. The CDR3 DNA sequence: TGCAGCGTTGTTAGCGGGCGCACAATTACAGATACGCAGTATTTT. It specifies CSVVSGRTITDTQYF.

The count of this clonotype is one. The V gene is TRBV12-3 or TRBV12-4, the J gene TRBJ1-1; no clear D gene. This CDR3 is built from 11 residues. The germline V and J ends were trimmed by 3 bases and 8 bases, with 7 bases remaining between them. CDR3 sequence (DNA): TGTGCCAGCAGTTTGACGCGGGAAGCTTTCTTT. Its translation is CASSLTREAFF.

The rearrangement joins TRBV3-1 to TRBJ1-2, with D tentatively TRBD1 (5 bases). The CDR3 is made up of 12 amino acids. CDR1 and CDR2 (germline): LGHDT, YNNKEL (reference sequence). The V gene lost 3 bases and the J gene lost 7 bases, with 9 bases spanning the gap. The CDR3 DNA sequence: TGTGCCAGCAGCCACGACAGTTCTGGCTACACCTTC. This translates into CASSHDSSGYTF.

This chain links TRBV11-1 with TRBJ1-2, with D unclear. From germline, CDR1 is SGHAT and CDR2 FQDESV (reference sequence). The ends were cut back, 3 bases at V and 1 base at J, with 6 bases in the middle. The CDR3 extends over 13 amino acids. The CDR3 bases are TGTGCCAGCAGCTTCCAGTATAACTATGGCTACACCTTC. Translated, it gives CASSFQYNYGYTF.

V gene TRBV28 combines with J gene TRBJ2-5; D ambiguous. The germline V gene encodes CDR1 MDHEN and CDR2 SYDVKM. The ends were cut back, 7 bases at V and 4 bases at J, with 7 bases in the middle. The CDR3 runs to 11 residues. CDR3 protein: CASTHIETQYF. As DNA, the CDR3 is TGTGCCAGCACTCATATAGAGACCCAGTACTTC. Using reference TRBV28 and TRBJ2-5 for the parts outside the CDR3, the full variable domain is DVKVTQSSRYLVKRTGEKVFLECVQDMDHENMFWYRQDPGLGLRLIYFSYDVKMKEKGDIPEGYSVSREKKERFSLILESASTNQTSMYLCASTHIETQYFGPGTRLLVL.

This clonotype was seen more than once but under ten times. The chain couples TRBV4-1 to TRBJ2-1; 10 nucleotides line up with TRBD2. There are 17 residues in the CDR3. V shed 0 bases and J 5 bases; nucleotides not matched to a gene: 7. Germline V gives CDR1 MGHRA, CDR2 YSYEKL. The CDR3 nucleotides read TGCGCCAGCAGCCAAGATCTCCCAGCGGGGGGGAACAATGAGCAGTTCTTC. This translates into CASSQDLPAGGNNEQFF.

The chain joins TRBV5-1 to TRBJ2-1, with no clear D. Trimming shortened V by 0 bases and J by 10 bases, and 11 bases separated the two germline ends. This CDR3 is built from 13 residues. CDR1 is SGHRS, CDR2 YFSETQ, per germline. CDR3: CASSLELYLEQFF. In DNA, the CDR3 is TGCGCCAGCAGCTTGGAGCTGTATTTGGAGCAGTTCTTC.

This chain joins TRBV10-3 and TRBJ1-1, with D perhaps matching TRBD1 (5 bases). Germline CDR1 is ENHRY and CDR2 is SYGVKD. The V gene lost 11 bases and the J gene lost 2 bases, with 18 bases spanning the gap. This CDR3 is built from 14 residues. The CDR3 sequence: CASKRDRGNTEAFF. CDR3 sequence (DNA): TGTGCCTCAAAGCGCGACCGGGGCAACACTGAAGCTTTCTTT.

This clonotype was recorded a few times. The chain employs TRBV11-3 and TRBJ2-1, with 10 positions matching TRBD2. The CDR3 length is 15 residues. Germline V gives CDR1 SGHNT, CDR2 YENEEA. The V gene end was trimmed by 5 bases and the J gene end by 9 bases; junction bases not matched to a gene: 10. The CDR3: CASSPGGSGGSEQFF. CDR3 nucleotide sequence: TGTGCCAGCAGCCCAGGTGGTAGCGGGGGGAGTGAGCAGTTCTTC.

The chain carries TRBV6-5 and TRBJ2-1; D might be TRBD1 (6 bases). This CDR3 is built from 15 residues. The germline V and J ends were trimmed by 2 bases and 0 bases, with 8 bases remaining between them. Germline V gives CDR1 MNHEY, CDR2 SVGAGI. The CDR3 DNA is TGTGCCAGCAGTTACGAGGGACACTCCTACAATGAGCAGTTCTTC. Translation: CASSYEGHSYNEQFF.

V usage is TRBV11-2 and J usage is TRBJ2-1; D call uncertain. Per the germline V gene, CDR1 is SGHAT and CDR2 is FQNNGV. V lost 5 bases and J lost 14, with 10 bases in between. This CDR3 has 10 amino acids. In DNA form, the CDR3 reads TGTGCCAGCAGCCCTAGAGTGGAGTTCTTC. This gives the protein CASSPRVEFF.

The chain recombines TRBV4-1 with TRBJ2-3; 10 bases match TRBD2. The germline CDR1 and CDR2 sequences are MGHRA and YSYEKL. J gave up 1 base and V 6 bases, and 1 base lay outside the gene matches. The CDR3 contains 14 residues. Here the CDR3 reads CASRGTSGTDTQYF. CDR3 nucleotides: TGCGCCAGCAGAGGGACTAGCGGCACAGATACGCAGTATTTT.

The V call is TRBV29-1, the J call TRBJ2-1; D gene ambiguous. The CDR3 contains 16 residues. The germline gives CDR1 SQVTM, CDR2 ANQGSEA. V gave up 2 bases and J gave up 2 bases, with 16 bases separating them. CDR3: CSVENPMVATYNEQFF. In DNA form, the CDR3 reads TGCAGCGTTGAAAACCCCATGGTAGCAACCTACAATGAGCAGTTCTTC.

This clonotype was recorded a few times. The rearrangement joins TRBV7-9 to TRBJ2-7, with D perhaps matching TRBD1 (5 bases). CDR1 is SEHNR and CDR2 is FQNEAQ in the germline V gene (reference sequence). Trimming took 5 bases from V and 0 from J, leaving 8 bases between them. This CDR3 comprises 13 residues. The CDR3 bases are TGTGCCAGCAGCAAGGACAACTCCTACGAGCAGTACTTC. It specifies CASSKDNSYEQYF. Based on the CDR3 plus reference TRBV7-9 and TRBJ2-7, the full variable domain is DTGVSQNPRHKITKRGQNVTFRCDPISEHNRLYWYRQTLGQGPEFLTYFQNEAQLEKSRLLSDRFSAERPKGSFSTLEIQRTEQGDSAMYLCASSKDNSYEQYFGPGTRLTVT.